The T cell receptor (beta chain) under discussion was sequenced for a study of T cell changes during pregnancy in multiple sclerosis. Measured with immunoSEQ multiplex PCR; TCRdb has only the in-frame clones, and not every one. This table holds fewer than 100,000 clones, more than 85% found once. This TCR derives from a female donor in good health, enrolled as a control in a pregnancy study. Sequencing was performed on peripheral blood, taken after pregnancy.

CDR3 nucleotides: TGTGCCACCAGCAGCTTTCGGGACAGGGGGTTTAGGTCCTACGAGCAGTACTTC. As protein: CATSSFRDRGFRSYEQYF. The chain uses TRBV15 and TRBJ2-7; 11 nucleotides align to TRBD1. The germline V gene has CDR1 LNHNV and CDR2 YYDKDF (reference sequence). The J segment lost 1 base and the V segment lost 3 bases, leaving 11 bases of the junction unmatched. CDR3 length: 18 residues.